One and the same sample provided the 13 T cell receptor beta chains below, sequenced in a study of blood T cell repertoires in COVID-19. TCRdb's table, derived via immunoSEQ multiplex PCR, lists solely in-frame clones and lacks some. This table holds 70,000 to 90,000 clones, 86% found once. The specimen was peripheral blood. These TCRs come from a man aged 45 to 65 with active COVID-19.

The chain has TRBV29-1 and TRBJ1-1; D gene unclear. CDR1 is SQVTM and CDR2 is ANQGSEA in the germline V gene. Trimming stripped 6 bases from V and 4 bases from J, with 12 bases between. The CDR3 consists of 12 residues. The DNA for the CDR3 is TGCAGCGTCCTGGATGGGAGCACTGAAGCTTTCTTT. Protein: CSVLDGSTEAFF.

The rearrangement uses TRBV7-9 and TRBJ2-3; 11 bases map to TRBD2. The V gene's germline CDR1 is SEHNR and CDR2 FQNEAQ (reference sequence). J gave up 5 bases and V 6 bases, and 4 bases lay outside the gene matches. CDR3 length: 14 amino acids. Written as DNA, the CDR3 is TGTGCCAGCAGTTCACTAGCGGGAGTAGATACGCAGTATTTT. Amino acids: CASSSLAGVDTQYF. Drawing the rest from reference TRBV7-9 and TRBJ2-3, the complete variable domain is DTGVSQNPRHKITKRGQNVTFRCDPISEHNRLYWYRQTLGQGPEFLTYFQNEAQLEKSRLLSDRFSAERPKGSFSTLEIQRTEQGDSAMYLCASSSLAGVDTQYFGPGTRLTVL.

This clone was seen a single time. The V and J genes are TRBV5-4 and TRBJ2-3; 11 bases are a match to TRBD2. V lost 4 bases and J lost 6; bases outside the gene matches: 7. Germline V lookup: CDR1 SGHNT, CDR2 YYREEE (reference sequence). CDR3 length equals 15 residues. In DNA, the CDR3 is TGTGCCAGCAGCAATCCTAGCGGGGGGAGGGATACGCAGTATTTT. This sequence encodes CASSNPSGGRDTQYF.

About this clone: The same CDR3 can be traced to other DNA sequences in this sample. CDR3 region: CASSLASNQPQHF. CDR3 sequence (DNA): TGTGCCAGCAGCTTGGCCTCTAATCAGCCCCAGCATTTT. The V call is TRBV5-6, the J call TRBJ1-5; D is unresolved. The length of the CDR3 is 13 residues. With 0 bases removed from V and 4 bases from J, the gap between germline ends came to 5 bases. Germline assignment: CDR1 SGHDT and CDR2 YYEEEE.

The gene calls are TRBV19 and TRBJ2-2, with D possibly matching TRBD1 (5 bases). Trimming removed 5 bases at V and 1 base at J, with 14 bases between. Germline assignment: CDR1 LNHDA and CDR2 SQIVND (reference sequence). The CDR3 length is 16 residues. The chain's CDR3 is CASSWPPTGNTGELFF. The CDR3 nucleotides read TGTGCCAGTAGTTGGCCCCCCACAGGGAACACCGGGGAGCTGTTTTTT.

The chain links TRBV4-2 to TRBJ2-7; 7 bases are a match to TRBD1. This CDR3 region has 14 residues. Germline CDR1 is LGHNA and CDR2 is YNFKEQ. After removal of 1 base from V and 1 base from J, the junction contained 1 base not matched to a gene. CDR3: CASSQGQGSYEQYF. In nucleotides, the CDR3 is TGTGCCAGCAGCCAAGGACAGGGATCCTACGAGCAGTACTTC.

The chain couples TRBV10-3 to TRBJ1-6, with unresolved D. CDR1 is ENHRY and CDR2 is SYGVKD in the germline V gene. V lost 0 bases and J lost 10, with 7 bases in between. The length of the CDR3 is 13 residues. This CDR3 reads CAISESSRSPLHF. The CDR3 DNA is TGTGCCATCAGTGAGTCGAGCCGGTCACCCCTCCACTTT.

This chain uses TRBV7-2 with TRBJ2-1, with D tentatively TRBD2 (5 bases). CDR3 length: 16 residues. The V end was cut by 1 base, the J end by 6 bases, with 16 bases between. The germline CDR1 and CDR2 sequences are SGHTA and FQGNSA. The CDR3 reads CASSLVVTTAFNEQFF. As DNA, the CDR3 is TGTGCCAGCAGCTTAGTTGTGACTACCGCCTTCAATGAGCAGTTCTTC.

Written as DNA, the CDR3 is TGTGCCAGTAGTATAGTCAAGCGGGTCCGCACAGATACGCAGTATTTT. As protein: CASSIVKRVRTDTQYF. The chain has TRBV19 and TRBJ2-3, with D possibly matching TRBD2 (6 bases). In germline, CDR1 is LNHDA, CDR2 SQIVND (reference sequence). Trimming left V 1 base short and J 1 base short, with 12 bases between. CDR3 length: 16 amino acids.

The chain employs TRBV19 and TRBJ2-1, with 10 bases fitting TRBD2. This CDR3 has 14 amino acids. J gave up 4 bases and V 7 bases, and 4 bases lay outside the gene matches. From germline, CDR1 is LNHDA and CDR2 SQIVND (reference sequence). The CDR3 protein is CASTWTSGYNEQFF. The CDR3 DNA sequence: TGTGCCAGTACCTGGACTAGCGGATACAATGAGCAGTTCTTC.

J is TRBJ2-5 and V is TRBV25-1; 7 bases fit TRBD1. The CDR3 totals 15 residues. Germline-derived CDR1 and CDR2 are MGHDK and SYGVNS. The V segment lost 2 bases and the J segment 0 bases; nucleotides outside the gene matches: 3. The CDR3 coding sequence is TGTGCCAGCAGTGAACAGGGGGTTTACCAAGAGACCCAGTACTTC. Its translation: CASSEQGVYQETQYF.

The rearrangement links TRBV5-1 to TRBJ2-6, with 8 bases that match TRBD1. Germline V gene sequence: CDR1 SGHRS, CDR2 YFSETQ. The CDR3 length is 19 residues. The junction had 12 bases not matched to a gene; V was cut back by 4 bases and J by 0 bases. CDR3 sequence (DNA): TGCGCCAGCAGCCCCCGCCCGGGACAGGAGATCTCTGGGGCCAACGTCCTGACTTTC. As protein: CASSPRPGQEISGANVLTF.

V is TRBV5-1 and J is TRBJ2-2, with D unclear. The V gene's germline CDR1 is SGHRS and CDR2 YFSETQ. This CDR3 has 14 amino acids. V was clipped by 1 base and J by 1 base, with 5 bases between them. CDR3 in amino acids: CASSLSGNTGELFF. CDR3 nucleotide sequence: TGCGCCAGCAGCTTGTCCGGGAACACCGGGGAGCTGTTTTTT.